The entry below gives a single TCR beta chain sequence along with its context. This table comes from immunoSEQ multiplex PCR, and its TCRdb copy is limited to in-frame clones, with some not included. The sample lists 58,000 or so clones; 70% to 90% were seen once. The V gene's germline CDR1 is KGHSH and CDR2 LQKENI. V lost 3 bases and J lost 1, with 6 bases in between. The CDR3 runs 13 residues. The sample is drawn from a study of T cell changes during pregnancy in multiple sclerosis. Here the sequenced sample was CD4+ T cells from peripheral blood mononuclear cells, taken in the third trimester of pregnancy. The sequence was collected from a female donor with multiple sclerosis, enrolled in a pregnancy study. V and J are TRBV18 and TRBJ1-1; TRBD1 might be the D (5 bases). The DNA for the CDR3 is TGTGCCAGCTCACCGGGGGGGAACACTGAAGCTTTCTTT. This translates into CASSPGGNTEAFF.